This T cell receptor beta chain was sequenced in a study of beta chain features in type 1 diabetes. Findings of the study overall: Type 1 diabetes patients had moderately but significantly shorter TCRB CDR3s in all four CD4+ subsets.

CDR3 length: 14 amino acids. From germline, CDR1 is ENHRY and CDR2 SYGVKD. Trimming took off 6 bases at V and 2 bases at J, with 10 bases between the two ends. This clone was seen many times. The antigen is unknown. The sequenced template was cDNA made from the entire isolated RNA. Assay used: immunoSEQ multiplex PCR; TCRdb lists only in-frame clones, some missing. The sample has roughly 350,000 clones; around a tenth are singletons. The material sequenced was central memory CD4+ T cells from blood. This TCR came from a man younger than 40 with type 1 diabetes. The chain links TRBV10-3 to TRBJ2-2; unclear D gene. CDR3 residues: CAIRKGFNTGELFF. The CDR3 nucleotides are TGTGCCATCAGGAAGGGCTTTAACACCGGGGAGCTGTTTTTT.